This is a list of T cell receptor beta chains from one sample in a study of cytomegalovirus exposure and HLA in healthy donors. Data came from immunoSEQ multiplex PCR; TCRdb stores just in-frame clones and leaves some out. The sample has over 150,000 clones; 86% are singletons. Sequencing used PBMCs. These receptor sequences come from a human donor in good health. Both conserved end residues are part of each CDR3. Fields, in order: CDR3 length, J gene, V gene, clone size, D gene, CDR3 protein, CDR3 DNA. The D gene is left open where the match is weak. Clone size is shown for a subset of rows, as once, few, many or a class of expanded clone.

17	TRBJ2-3	TRBV7-9	NA	TRBD1	CASSLGDRGLPTDTQYF	TGTGCCAGCAGCTTAGGGGACAGGGGGCTACCCACAGATACGCAGTATTTT
16	TRBJ2-3	TRBV7-9	once	TRBD2	CASGPPLAVLTDTQYF	TGTGCCAGCGGTCCCCCCCTAGCGGTCCTCACAGATACGCAGTATTTT
15	TRBJ1-5	TRBV5-1	once	NA	CASSLGVGGNQPQHF	TGCGCCAGCAGCCTGGGAGTGGGGGGTAATCAGCCCCAGCATTTT
15	TRBJ1-5	TRBV7-9	NA	NA	CASSFTGDGAQPQHF	TGTGCCAGCAGCTTCACAGGCGATGGGGCTCAGCCCCAGCATTTT
12	TRBJ1-2	TRBV6-6	NA	NA	CASSVTRYGYTF	TGTGCCAGCAGTGTGACACGCTATGGCTACACCTTC
15	TRBJ2-1	TRBV11-2	once	NA	CASSFGSGVYNEQFF	TGTGCCAGCAGCTTTGGCTCAGGCGTCTACAATGAGCAGTTCTTC
14	TRBJ1-2	TRBV4-1	NA	TRBD1	CASSRTGGNGGYTF	TGCGCCAGCAGCAGGACAGGGGGAAATGGTGGCTACACCTTC
14	TRBJ2-7	TRBV5-8	NA	TRBD1	CASRRGDRGPEQYF	TGTGCCAGCAGGAGAGGGGACAGGGGCCCCGAGCAGTACTTC
15	TRBJ1-5	TRBV9	NA	NA	CASSVSGIPNQPQHF	TGTGCCAGCAGCGTTTCAGGGATCCCCAATCAGCCCCAGCATTTT
13	TRBJ2-5	TRBV4-1	NA	NA	CASSRAREETQYF	TGCGCCAGCAGCCGAGCAAGAGAGGAGACCCAGTACTTC
13	TRBJ2-1	TRBV18	NA	TRBD2	CASSPGLINEQFF	TGTGCCAGCTCACCGGGACTAATAAATGAGCAGTTCTTC
17	TRBJ2-7	TRBV10-1	few	NA	CASSESRATQFPYEQYF	TGCGCCAGCAGTGAGTCGAGAGCCACACAGTTTCCTTACGAGCAGTACTTC
15	TRBJ2-3	TRBV29-1	once	NA	CSVALQGRWTDTQYF	TGCAGCGTTGCCTTACAGGGGAGGTGGACAGATACGCAGTATTTT
13	TRBJ1-4	TRBV5-1	NA	TRBD1	CASSFGQGEKLFF	TGCGCCAGCAGCTTTGGACAGGGCGAAAAACTGTTTTTT
16	TRBJ1-5	TRBV6-5	NA	TRBD1	CASSYRGTGENQPQHF	TGTGCCAGCAGTTACCGAGGGACAGGGGAGAATCAGCCCCAGCATTTT
15	TRBJ2-6	TRBV28	NA	NA	CASSFRGSGANVLTF	TGTGCCAGCAGTTTCCGGGGATCTGGGGCCAACGTCCTGACTTTC
16	TRBJ1-2	TRBV5-6	NA	NA	CASNTWSPVQFYGYTF	TGTGCCAGCAACACCTGGAGCCCCGTCCAATTCTATGGCTACACCTTC
17	TRBJ1-4	TRBV7-2	NA	NA	CASSLGTFGGKSEKLFF	TGTGCCAGCAGCTTAGGCACGTTCGGGGGGAAGAGTGAAAAACTGTTTTTT
16	TRBJ2-1	TRBV6-5	NA	NA	CASSYRPQSGLQPQFF	TGTGCCAGCAGTTACCGACCTCAATCGGGACTCCAACCTCAGTTCTTC
15	TRBJ1-1	TRBV7-9	NA	NA	CASSLARGGGTEAFF	TGTGCCAGCAGCTTAGCACGGGGGGGCGGCACTGAAGCTTTCTTT
14	TRBJ2-7	TRBV27	once	NA	CASSYIQGPYEQYF	TGTGCCAGCAGTTATATCCAGGGCCCCTACGAGCAGTACTTC
16	TRBJ2-2	TRBV4-2	once	TRBD2	CASSQGPGLESGELFF	TGTGCCAGCAGCCAAGGCCCGGGACTAGAGTCCGGGGAGCTGTTTTTT
16	TRBJ2-7	TRBV28	NA	TRBD2	CASSLFLAGGPYEQYF	TGTGCCAGCAGTTTGTTTCTAGCGGGAGGACCCTACGAGCAGTACTTC
13	TRBJ1-5	TRBV5-1	NA	NA	CASSLSGDQPQHF	TGCGCCAGCAGCCTGTCGGGGGATCAGCCCCAGCATTTT
13	TRBJ2-5	TRBV2	NA	TRBD1	CASSEGTGETQYF	TGTGCCAGCAGTGAGGGGACAGGAGAGACCCAGTACTTC
18	TRBJ1-4	TRBV7-8	NA	TRBD1	CASSLGQGNSATNEKLFF	TGTGCCAGCAGCTTAGGACAGGGCAACTCTGCAACTAATGAAAAACTGTTTTTT
16	TRBJ1-1	TRBV5-4	NA	NA	CASSGKLDRPGTEAFF	TGTGCCAGCAGCGGGAAGCTCGACAGACCGGGCACTGAAGCTTTCTTT
15	TRBJ2-1	TRBV2	NA	NA	CASSEAGGLYNEQFF	TGTGCCAGCAGTGAAGCAGGGGGATTATACAATGAGCAGTTCTTC
13	TRBJ1-1	TRBV7-9	NA	NA	CASSLGAGTEAFF	TGTGCCAGCAGCTTAGGTGCGGGAACTGAAGCTTTCTTT
14	TRBJ2-1	TRBV7-9	NA	TRBD2	CASRASGSFYEQFF	TGTGCCAGCAGGGCGAGCGGGAGCTTCTATGAGCAGTTCTTC
15	TRBJ1-2	TRBV5-1	NA	TRBD1	CASSLDGLTGEGYTF	TGCGCCAGCAGCTTGGATGGGTTGACAGGGGAAGGCTACACCTTC
12	TRBJ2-1	TRBV18	NA	TRBD2	CASSRGYNEQFF	TGTGCCAGCTCGCGGGGGTACAATGAGCAGTTCTTC
13	TRBJ2-7	TRBV7-2	NA	NA	CASTPRRGYEQYF	TGTGCCAGCACCCCCCGGAGGGGCTACGAGCAGTACTTC
14	TRBJ1-4	TRBV28	NA	NA	CASSLGGNGEKLFF	TGTGCCAGCAGTTTAGGGGGGAATGGTGAAAAACTGTTTTTT
13	TRBJ1-5	TRBV19	NA	NA	CASSIPGYKPQHF	TGTGCCAGTAGTATCCCAGGGTACAAGCCCCAGCATTTT
17	TRBJ1-5	TRBV6-7	few	NA	CASSSQLVKFSNQPQHF	TGTGCCAGCAGTTCCCAGCTAGTAAAATTTAGCAATCAGCCCCAGCATTTT
11	TRBJ1-2	TRBV6-5	NA	NA	CASSSPRGYTF	TGTGCCAGCAGTTCCCCGAGGGGCTACACCTTC
14	TRBJ2-2	TRBV2	NA	NA	CASGTVMNTGELFF	TGTGCCAGCGGTACAGTGATGAACACCGGGGAGCTGTTTTTT
14	TRBJ1-1	TRBV7-2	NA	TRBD1	CASSRRQGWTEAFF	TGTGCCAGCAGCCGGCGACAGGGTTGGACTGAAGCTTTCTTT
13	TRBJ1-4	TRBV7-3	NA	NA	CASSRTDFGYVFF	TGTGCCAGCAGCCGGACAGACTTCGGGTACGTGTTTTTT
16	TRBJ2-1	TRBV5-1	NA	TRBD2	CASSRSGASSYNEQFF	TGCGCCAGCAGCCGCAGCGGGGCTAGCTCCTACAATGAGCAGTTCTTC
15	TRBJ2-1	TRBV6-4	NA	TRBD2	CASSDGAGGNNEQFF	TGTGCCAGCAGTGATGGCGCGGGGGGGAACAATGAGCAGTTCTTC
14	TRBJ2-4	TRBV11-1	NA	NA	CASSSGVMENIQYF	TGTGCCAGCAGCTCAGGGGTTATGGAAAACATTCAGTACTTC
14	TRBJ2-1	TRBV5-1	NA	NA	CASSLRAGNNEQFF	TGCGCCAGCAGCTTACGGGCAGGGAACAATGAGCAGTTCTTC
12	TRBJ2-2	TRBV29-1	few	NA	CSVALSTGELFF	TGCAGCGTTGCGTTATCCACCGGGGAGCTGTTTTTT
14	TRBJ2-3	TRBV28	NA	NA	CASSLQGRTDTQYF	TGTGCCAGTTCGTTACAGGGTCGAACAGATACGCAGTATTTT
15	TRBJ1-2	TRBV18	NA	TRBD1	CASSRQGALNYGYTF	TGTGCCAGCTCACGTCAGGGGGCGCTTAACTATGGCTACACCTTC
13	TRBJ1-2	TRBV7-2	NA	TRBD1	CASRQGTAYGYTF	TGTGCCAGCAGACAGGGGACAGCCTATGGCTACACCTTC
14	TRBJ2-7	TRBV7-9	NA	NA	CASSLGAGSYEQYF	TGTGCCAGCAGCTTAGGGGCAGGGTCCTACGAGCAGTACTTC
14	TRBJ1-1	TRBV10-2	few	TRBD1	CASKKKTGAIEAFF	TGCGCCAGCAAAAAGAAGACAGGGGCTATTGAAGCTTTCTTT
14	TRBJ2-2	TRBV5-1	NA	NA	CASSGDLNTGELFF	TGCGCCAGCAGCGGGGACTTAAACACCGGGGAGCTGTTTTTT
17	TRBJ1-5	TRBV7-9	NA	TRBD1	CASSLEGQQGAFQPQHF	TGTGCCAGCAGCTTAGAGGGACAACAGGGGGCTTTTCAGCCCCAGCATTTT
13	TRBJ2-7	TRBV28	NA	NA	CASSSGGFYEQYF	TGTGCCAGCAGTTCCGGGGGATTTTACGAGCAGTACTTC
16	TRBJ1-2	TRBV5-4	NA	NA	CASSLDLRGIANGYTF	TGTGCCAGCAGCTTGGATCTAAGGGGGATTGCGAATGGCTACACCTTC
12	TRBJ1-2	TRBV6-5	NA	TRBD1	CASRDREGSYTF	TGTGCCAGCAGGGACAGGGAGGGAAGTTACACCTTC